The T cell receptor beta chain under discussion was sequenced for a study of identical twins. The germline V gene encodes CDR1 KGHDR and CDR2 SFDVKD. J lost 2 bases, V lost 5 bases, and 4 bases had no gene match. The CDR3 sequence is 16 residues long. A template switching step contributed a universal primer site, while unique molecular identifiers were present in the cDNA. MiXCR, applied by TCRdb to the 5' RACE reads, yields one record per CDR3 protein. The sample consists of about 810,000 distinct CDR3 sequences, roughly an eighth of them appearing once. Findings and limits, study-wide: Not following the same donors, the study drew its conclusions from cross-sectional statistical analysis. Out-of-frame alpha sequences shared by twins showed excess low generation probability. Zero-insertion analyses might be partly confounded by invariant T cells like MAIT and iNKT.

In the case of this clonotype: The target antigen is unknown.

The same data also contributed to another study, on yellow fever vaccine responses in identical twins.

This chain connects TRBV24-1 to TRBJ1-5; 11 nucleotides agree with TRBD1. What was sequenced was PBMCs. The sequence was obtained from a woman aged 18-29 years in good health. CDR3 DNA: TGTGCCACCAGTGCCCGGACAGGGGGCGGCAATCAGCCCCAGCATTTT. Its translation: CATSARTGGGNQPQHF.